A selection of T cell receptor beta chains follows, all from one sample in a study of cytomegalovirus exposure and HLA in healthy donors. Profiled with immunoSEQ multiplex PCR; TCRdb holds only in-frame clones, not every one. This sample yields under 95,000 clones, of which approximately 90% are seen a single time; 2.1% belongs to the top ten. Sequenced: PBMCs. The receptors originated from a young man in good health and CMV-seronegative. CDR3s include the opening cysteine and the closing phenylalanine or tryptophan. Not all rows give a size; the values are once, few, many and, for expanded clones, a class.

TRBJ2-1 | . | TRBV14 | CASSSTGTSPYNEQFF
TRBJ1-1 | . | TRBV28 | CASSLWRVRTEAFF
TRBJ2-3 | . | TRBV10-1 | CASSEPTDREQTSTDTQYF
TRBJ1-2 | . | TRBV25-1 | CASSKGTGGYGYTF
TRBJ1-2 | . | TRBV5-1 | CASSSNTGRYGYTF
TRBJ1-2 | few | TRBV13 | CASSQPTGGLDGYTF
TRBJ2-7 | . | TRBV6-6 | CASSTGSYEQYF
TRBJ2-3 | . | TRBV6-1 | CASRTGRADTQYF
TRBJ1-3 | . | TRBV9 | CASSSRQSNTIYF
TRBJ2-5 | . | TRBV7-2 | CASSPGDYRETQYF
TRBJ2-2 | . | TRBV5-1 | CASSLPGGNTGELFF
TRBJ1-2 | . | TRBV28 | CASSQGSGYTF
TRBJ2-7 | once | TRBV7-2 | CASSSAWTGYYEQYF
TRBJ2-5 | . | TRBV5-1 | CASSWGLAGGPGQETQYF
TRBJ2-7 | . | TRBV11-2 | CASSLPGTGGAEQYF
TRBJ1-2 | . | TRBV28 | CASSYWGTLSVDYGYTF
TRBJ2-5 | . | TRBV20-1 | CSASGQETQYF